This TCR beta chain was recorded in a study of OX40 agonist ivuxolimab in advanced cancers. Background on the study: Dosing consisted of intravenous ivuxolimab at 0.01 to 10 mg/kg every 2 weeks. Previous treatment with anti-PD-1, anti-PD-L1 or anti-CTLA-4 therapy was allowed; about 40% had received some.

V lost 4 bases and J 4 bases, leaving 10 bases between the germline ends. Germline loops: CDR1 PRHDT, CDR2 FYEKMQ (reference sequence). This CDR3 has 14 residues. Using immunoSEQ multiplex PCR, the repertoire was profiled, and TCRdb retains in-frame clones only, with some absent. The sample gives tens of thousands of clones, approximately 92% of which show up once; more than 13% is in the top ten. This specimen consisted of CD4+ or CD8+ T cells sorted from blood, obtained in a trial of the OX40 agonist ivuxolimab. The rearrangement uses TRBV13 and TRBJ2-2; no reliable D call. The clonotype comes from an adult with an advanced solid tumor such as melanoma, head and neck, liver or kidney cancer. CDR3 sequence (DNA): TGTGCCAGCAGCTCCCTCCGGAGCACCGGGGAGCTGTTTTTT. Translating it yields CASSSLRSTGELFF. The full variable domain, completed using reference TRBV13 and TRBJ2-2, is AAGVIQSPRHLIKEKRETATLKCYPIPRHDTVYWYQQGPGQDPQFLISFYEKMQSDKGSIPDRFSAQQFSDYHSELNMSSLELGDSALYFCASSSLRSTGELFFGEGSRLTVL.